This T cell receptor (beta chain) is from a study of beta chain features in type 1 diabetes. Study overall: In all, some 100,000,000 sorted cells from all samples were analyzed. Study observations and caveats: Insertion counts at VDJ junctions were lower in type 1 diabetes patients, who also showed more deletions there.

The table lists this clone with a few counts. Its antigen is undetermined. All of the isolated RNA was reverse transcribed, so expressed TCRB transcripts were sequenced. Generated by immunoSEQ multiplex PCR, the TCRdb table keeps only in-frame clones and is missing some. Seen here are hundreds of thousands of clones, more than 9.5% observed once, and the top ten hold approximately 0.045%. The CDR3 is 14 amino acids. Germline V gene data show CDR1 as SGHNT and CDR2 as YYREEE (reference sequence). Trimming took 0 bases from V and 7 from J, leaving 11 bases between them. This TCR was recovered from a woman aged 18-29 years in good health. This sequence joins TRBV5-4 and TRBJ1-5; D gene unclear. The sample taken for sequencing was naive CD4+ T cells from blood. The CDR3 loop reads CASSLAGSGQPQHF. The CDR3 DNA follows: TGTGCCAGCAGCTTGGCCGGGTCTGGACAGCCCCAGCATTTT.